This T cell receptor beta chain is from a study of tumor T cells in aggressive B-cell lymphoma. The table came from immunoSEQ multiplex PCR; TCRdb's copy has only in-frame clones and leaves some out. Counted here are 8,900 or so clones, about 85% occurring once; the ten biggest clones make up about 3%. CDR1 is MNHEY, CDR2 SMNVEV, per germline (reference sequence). V lost 3 bases to trimming and J lost 6 bases; unmatched junction nucleotides: 7. The CDR3 length is 14 residues. The sequenced sample was tumor tissue. This TCR came from an adult with diffuse large B cell lymphoma. This chain connects TRBV27 to TRBJ1-1, with 7 bases lining up with TRBD1. The CDR3 sequence is CASSFLDRVPEAFF. In DNA form, the CDR3 reads TGTGCCAGCAGTTTCCTAGACAGGGTCCCTGAAGCTTTCTTT.